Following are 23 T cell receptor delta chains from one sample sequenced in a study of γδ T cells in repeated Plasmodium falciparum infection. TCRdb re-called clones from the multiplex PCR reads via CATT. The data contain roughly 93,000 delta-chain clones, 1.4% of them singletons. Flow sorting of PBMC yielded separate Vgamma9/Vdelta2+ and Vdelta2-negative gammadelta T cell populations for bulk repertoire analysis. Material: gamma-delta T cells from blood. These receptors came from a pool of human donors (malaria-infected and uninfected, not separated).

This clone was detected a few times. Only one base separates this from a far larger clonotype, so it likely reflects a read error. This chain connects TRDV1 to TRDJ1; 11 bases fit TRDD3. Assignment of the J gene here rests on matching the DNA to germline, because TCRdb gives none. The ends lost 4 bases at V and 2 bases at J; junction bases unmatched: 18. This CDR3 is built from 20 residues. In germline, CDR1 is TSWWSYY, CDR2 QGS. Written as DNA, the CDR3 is TGTGCTCTTGGGGGGCTTCCCACCTGGGGGATACAGATTACTACCGATAAACTCATCTTT. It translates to CALGGLPTWGIQITTDKLIF.

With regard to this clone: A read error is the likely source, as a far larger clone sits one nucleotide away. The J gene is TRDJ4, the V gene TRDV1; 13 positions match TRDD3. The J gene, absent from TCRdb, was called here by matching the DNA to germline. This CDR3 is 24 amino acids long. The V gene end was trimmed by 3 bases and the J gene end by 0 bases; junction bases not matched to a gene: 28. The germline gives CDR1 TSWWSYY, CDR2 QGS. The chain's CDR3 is CALGDLRTIPTGGYAIIKPRPLIF. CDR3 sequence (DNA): TGTGCTCTTGGGGATCTAAGGACGATTCCTACTGGGGGATACGCGATAATAAAACCCAGACCCCTGATCTTT.

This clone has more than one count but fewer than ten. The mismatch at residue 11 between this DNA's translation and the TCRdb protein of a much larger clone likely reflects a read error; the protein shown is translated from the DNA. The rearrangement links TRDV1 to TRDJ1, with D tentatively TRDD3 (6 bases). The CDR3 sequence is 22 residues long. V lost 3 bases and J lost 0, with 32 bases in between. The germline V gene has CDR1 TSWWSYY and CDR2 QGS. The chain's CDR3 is CALGDPRLLSRGSSMYTDKLIF. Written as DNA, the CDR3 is TGTGCTCTTGGGGATCCAAGGTTGCTCTCCAGGGGATCCTCAATGTACACCGATAAACTCATCTTT.

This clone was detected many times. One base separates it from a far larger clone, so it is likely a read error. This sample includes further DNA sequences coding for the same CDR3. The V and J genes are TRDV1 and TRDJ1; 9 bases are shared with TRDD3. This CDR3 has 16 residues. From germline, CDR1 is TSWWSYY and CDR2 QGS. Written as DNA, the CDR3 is TGTGCCCTTGGGGAAATGGTTCTGGGGGATACCGATAAACTCATCTTT. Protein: CALGEMVLGDTDKLIF.

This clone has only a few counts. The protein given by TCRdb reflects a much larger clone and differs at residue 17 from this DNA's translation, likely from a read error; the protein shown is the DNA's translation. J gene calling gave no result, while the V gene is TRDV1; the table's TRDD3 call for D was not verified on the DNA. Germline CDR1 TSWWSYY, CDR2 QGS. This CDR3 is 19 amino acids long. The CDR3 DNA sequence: TGTGCTCTTGGGGAACTTCTTGGGGGATTGAAGGGCTACACCGATAAACCCATCTTT. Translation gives CALGELLGGLKGYTDKPIF.

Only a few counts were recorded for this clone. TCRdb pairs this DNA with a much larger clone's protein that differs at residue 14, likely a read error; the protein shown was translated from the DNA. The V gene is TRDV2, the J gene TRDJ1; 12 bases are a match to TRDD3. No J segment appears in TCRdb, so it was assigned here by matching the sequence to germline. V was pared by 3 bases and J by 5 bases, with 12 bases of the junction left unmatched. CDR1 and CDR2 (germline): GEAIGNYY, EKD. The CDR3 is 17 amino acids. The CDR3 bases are TGTGCCTGTGACCCCCGGCCCTGGGGGATACGCAAGGATAAACTCATCTTT. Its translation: CACDPRPWGIRKDKLIF.

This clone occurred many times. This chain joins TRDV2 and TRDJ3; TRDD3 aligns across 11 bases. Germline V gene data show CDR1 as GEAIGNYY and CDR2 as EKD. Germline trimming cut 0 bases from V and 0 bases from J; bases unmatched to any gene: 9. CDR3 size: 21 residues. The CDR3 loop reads CACDTVGDTQANSWDTRQMFF. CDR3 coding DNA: TGTGCCTGTGACACCGTGGGGGATACGCAGGCAAACTCCTGGGACACCCGACAGATGTTTTTC.

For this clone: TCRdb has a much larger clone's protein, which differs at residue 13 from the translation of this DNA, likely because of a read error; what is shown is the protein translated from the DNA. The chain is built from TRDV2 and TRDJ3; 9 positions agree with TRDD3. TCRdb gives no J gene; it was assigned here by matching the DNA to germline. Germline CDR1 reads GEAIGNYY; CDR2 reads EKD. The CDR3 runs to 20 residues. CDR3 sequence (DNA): TGTGCCTGTGACACCGTTACTGGGGGAGACAGCTCCCGGGACACCCGACAGATGTTTTTC. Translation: CACDTVTGGDSSRDTRQMFF.

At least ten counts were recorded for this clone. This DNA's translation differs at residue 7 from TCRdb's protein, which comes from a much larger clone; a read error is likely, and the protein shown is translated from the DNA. The CDR3 coding sequence is TGTGCTCTTGGGAAACTTCTTACTAGGATGGGGAGTAAACTCATCTTT. It encodes CALGKLLTRMGSKLIF. The V gene is TRDV1, the J gene TRDJ1; perhaps TRDD3 as D (5 bases). Germline CDR1 is TSWWSYY and CDR2 is QGS. The CDR3 contains 16 residues.

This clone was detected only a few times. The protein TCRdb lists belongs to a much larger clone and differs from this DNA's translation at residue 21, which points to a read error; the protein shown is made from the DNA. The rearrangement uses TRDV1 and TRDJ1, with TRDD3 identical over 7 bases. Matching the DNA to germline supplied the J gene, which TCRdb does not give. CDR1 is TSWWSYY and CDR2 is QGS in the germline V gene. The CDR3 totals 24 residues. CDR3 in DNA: TGTGCTCTTGGGGTCCGTGGCCCCCCGGCCCTGAACTACTGGGGCCTTAAGGGGACCGATAGACTCATCTTT. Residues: CALGVRGPPALNYWGLKGTDRLIF.

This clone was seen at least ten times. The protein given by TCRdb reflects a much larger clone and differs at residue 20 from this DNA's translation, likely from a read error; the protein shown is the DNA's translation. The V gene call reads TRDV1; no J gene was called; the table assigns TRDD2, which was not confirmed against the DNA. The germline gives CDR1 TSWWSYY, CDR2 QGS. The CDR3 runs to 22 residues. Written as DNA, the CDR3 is TGTGCTCTTGGGGAACTGCATACCACCCGCCTTCCTACTTTCAGTTTTACCGATAAACCCATCTTT. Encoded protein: CALGELHTTRLPTFSFTDKPIF.

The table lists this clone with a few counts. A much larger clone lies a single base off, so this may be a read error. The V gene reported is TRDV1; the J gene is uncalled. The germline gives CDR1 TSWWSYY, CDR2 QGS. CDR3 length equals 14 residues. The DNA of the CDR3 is TGTGCTCTTGGGGAATTCCCGTGGACCGATAAACTCATCTTC. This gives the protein CALGEFPWTDKLIF.

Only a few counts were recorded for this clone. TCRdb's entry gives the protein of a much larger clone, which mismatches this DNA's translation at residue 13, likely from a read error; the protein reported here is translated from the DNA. CDR3 sequence (DNA): TGTGCTCTTGGGGAACCTGCGCCCCACTGGGGGATAACGCGCAACACCGATAAACTCATCTTT. Protein: CALGEPAPHWGITRNTDKLIF. The V gene is TRDV1, the J gene TRDJ1; 11 bases agree with TRDD3. Matching the DNA to germline supplied the J gene, which TCRdb does not give. Germline CDR1 is TSWWSYY and CDR2 is QGS. J gave up 0 bases and V 1 base, and 16 bases lay outside the gene matches. The CDR3 length is 21 residues.

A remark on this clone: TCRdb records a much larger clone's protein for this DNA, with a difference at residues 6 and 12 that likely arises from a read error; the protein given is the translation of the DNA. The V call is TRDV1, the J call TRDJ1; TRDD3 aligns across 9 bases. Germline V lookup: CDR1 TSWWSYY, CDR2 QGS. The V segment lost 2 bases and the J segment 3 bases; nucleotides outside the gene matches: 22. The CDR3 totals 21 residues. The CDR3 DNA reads TGTGCTCTTGGGGAAGGCGTATTCCTGCGGGCGGGGGGGATACTGCCCGATAAACTCATCTTT. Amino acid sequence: CALGEGVFLRAGGILPDKLIF.

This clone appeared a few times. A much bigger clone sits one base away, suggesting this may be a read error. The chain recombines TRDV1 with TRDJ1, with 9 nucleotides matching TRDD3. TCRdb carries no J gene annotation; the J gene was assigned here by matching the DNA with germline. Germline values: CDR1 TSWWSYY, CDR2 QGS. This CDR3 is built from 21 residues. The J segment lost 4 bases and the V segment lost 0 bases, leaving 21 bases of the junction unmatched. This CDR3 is CALGELRLPYWGNRDGDKLIF. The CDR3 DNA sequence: TGTGCTCTTGGGGAACTCCGTCTTCCGTACTGGGGGAACCGTGATGGCGATAAACTCATCTTT.

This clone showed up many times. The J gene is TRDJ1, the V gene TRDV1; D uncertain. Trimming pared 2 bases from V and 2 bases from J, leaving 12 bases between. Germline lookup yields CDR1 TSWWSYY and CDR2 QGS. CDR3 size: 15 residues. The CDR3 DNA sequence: TGTGCTCTTGGGGAAAGAGTGCCACCTACCGATAAACTCATCTTT. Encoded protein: CALGERVPPTDKLIF.

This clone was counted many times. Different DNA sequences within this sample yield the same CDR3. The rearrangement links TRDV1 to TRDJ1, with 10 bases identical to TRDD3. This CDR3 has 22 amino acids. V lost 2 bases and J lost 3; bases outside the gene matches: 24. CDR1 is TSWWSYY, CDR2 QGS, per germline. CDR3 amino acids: CALGECSTSQGDTLKLADKLIF. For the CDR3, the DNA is TGTGCTCTTGGGGAATGCTCCACCTCACAGGGGGATACGTTGAAATTGGCCGATAAACTCATCTTT.

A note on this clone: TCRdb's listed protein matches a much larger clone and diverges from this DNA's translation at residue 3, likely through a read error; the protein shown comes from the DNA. The chain's CDR3 is CARDWGIRHTDKLIF. Written as DNA, the CDR3 is TGTGCCCGTGACTGGGGGATACGCCACACCGATAAACTCATCTTT. The rearrangement joins TRDV2 to TRDJ1, with 13 bases identical to TRDD3. No J segment appears in TCRdb, so it was assigned here by matching the sequence to germline. Germline values: CDR1 GEAIGNYY, CDR2 EKD. This CDR3 is 15 amino acids long.

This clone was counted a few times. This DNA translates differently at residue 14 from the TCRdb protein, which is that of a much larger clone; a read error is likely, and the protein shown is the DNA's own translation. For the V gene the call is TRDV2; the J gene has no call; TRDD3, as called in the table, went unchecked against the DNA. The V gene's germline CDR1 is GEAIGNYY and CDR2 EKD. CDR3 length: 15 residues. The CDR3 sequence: CACDTGGYNTDKLTF. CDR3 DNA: TGTGCCTGTGACACTGGGGGATACAATACCGATAAACTCACCTTT.

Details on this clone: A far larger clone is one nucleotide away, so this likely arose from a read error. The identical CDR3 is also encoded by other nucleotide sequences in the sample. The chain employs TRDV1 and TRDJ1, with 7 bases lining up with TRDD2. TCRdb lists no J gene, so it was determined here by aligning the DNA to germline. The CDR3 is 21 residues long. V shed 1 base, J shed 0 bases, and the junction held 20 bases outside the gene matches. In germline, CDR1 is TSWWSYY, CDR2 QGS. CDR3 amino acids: CALGEPSYPLGLGGYTDKLIF. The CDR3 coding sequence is TGTGCTCTTGGGGAACCTTCCTATCCGCTGGGATTAGGGGGGTACACCGATAAACTCATCTTT.

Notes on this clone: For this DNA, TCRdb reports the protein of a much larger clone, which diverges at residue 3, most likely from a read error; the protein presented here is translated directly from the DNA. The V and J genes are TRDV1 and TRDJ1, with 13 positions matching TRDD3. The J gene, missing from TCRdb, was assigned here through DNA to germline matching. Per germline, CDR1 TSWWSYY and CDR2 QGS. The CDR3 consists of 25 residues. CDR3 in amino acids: CAPGSLPRGLTGGYAFPPYTDKLIF. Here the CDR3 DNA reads TGTGCTCCTGGGAGCCTTCCGCGAGGCCTTACTGGGGGATACGCGTTTCCCCCGTACACCGATAAACTCATCTTT.

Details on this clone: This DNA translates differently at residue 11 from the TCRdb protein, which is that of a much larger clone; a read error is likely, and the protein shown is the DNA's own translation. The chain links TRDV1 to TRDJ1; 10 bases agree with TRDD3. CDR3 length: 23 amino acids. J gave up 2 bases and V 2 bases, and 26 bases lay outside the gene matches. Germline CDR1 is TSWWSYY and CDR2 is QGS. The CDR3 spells CALGESLRPLLTGGLMSTDKLIF. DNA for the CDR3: TGTGCTCTTGGGGAATCTCTACGTCCTCTGCTTACTGGGGGATTAATGTCGACCGATAAACTCATCTTT.

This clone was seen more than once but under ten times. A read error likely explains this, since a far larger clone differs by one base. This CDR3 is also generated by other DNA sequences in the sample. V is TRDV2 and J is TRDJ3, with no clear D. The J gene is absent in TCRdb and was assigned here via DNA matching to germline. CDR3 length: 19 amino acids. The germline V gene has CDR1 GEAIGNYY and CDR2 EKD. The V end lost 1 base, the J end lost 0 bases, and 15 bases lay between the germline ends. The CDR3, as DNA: TGTGCCTGTGACACAACCGGAGGTAAGAGCTCCTGGGACACCCGACAGATGTTTTTC. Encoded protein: CACDTTGGKSSWDTRQMFF.